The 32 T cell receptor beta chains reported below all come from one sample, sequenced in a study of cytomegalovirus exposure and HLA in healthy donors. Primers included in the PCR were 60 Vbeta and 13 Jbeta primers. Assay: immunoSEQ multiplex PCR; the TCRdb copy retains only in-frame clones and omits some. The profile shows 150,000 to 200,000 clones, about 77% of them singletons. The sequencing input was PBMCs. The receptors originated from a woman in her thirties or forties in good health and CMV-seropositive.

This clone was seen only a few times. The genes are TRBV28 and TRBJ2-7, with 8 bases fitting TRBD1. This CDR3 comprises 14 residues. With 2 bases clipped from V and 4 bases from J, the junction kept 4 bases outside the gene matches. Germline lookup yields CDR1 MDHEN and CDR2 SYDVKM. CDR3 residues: CASSLTGQGYEQYF. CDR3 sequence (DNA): TGTGCCAGCAGTTTAACCGGACAGGGTTACGAGCAGTACTTC.

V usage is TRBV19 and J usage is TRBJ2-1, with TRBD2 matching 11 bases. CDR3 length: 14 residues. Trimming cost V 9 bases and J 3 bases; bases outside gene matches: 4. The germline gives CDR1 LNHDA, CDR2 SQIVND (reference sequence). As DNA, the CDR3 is TGTGCCAGCTCGACTAGCGGGAACTACAATGAGCAGTTCTTC. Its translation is CASSTSGNYNEQFF. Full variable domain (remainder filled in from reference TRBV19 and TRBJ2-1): DGGITQSPKYLFRKEGQNVTLSCEQNLNHDAMYWYRQDPGQGLRLIYYSQIVNDFQKGDIAEGYSVSREKKESFPLTVTSAQKNPTAFYLCASSTSGNYNEQFFGPGTRLTVL.

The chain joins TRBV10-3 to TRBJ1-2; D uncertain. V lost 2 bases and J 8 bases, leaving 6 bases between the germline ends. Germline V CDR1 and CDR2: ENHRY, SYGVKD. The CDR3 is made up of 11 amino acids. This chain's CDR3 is CAISEGRGYTF. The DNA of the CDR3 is TGTGCCATCAGTGAGGGGAGAGGCTACACCTTC.

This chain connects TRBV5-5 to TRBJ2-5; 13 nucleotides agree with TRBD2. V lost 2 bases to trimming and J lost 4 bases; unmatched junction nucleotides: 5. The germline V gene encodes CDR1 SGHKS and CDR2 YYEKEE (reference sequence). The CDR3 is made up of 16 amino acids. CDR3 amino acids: CASSFSGLAGSETQYF. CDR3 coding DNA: TGTGCCAGCAGCTTCTCGGGACTAGCGGGGTCAGAGACCCAGTACTTC.

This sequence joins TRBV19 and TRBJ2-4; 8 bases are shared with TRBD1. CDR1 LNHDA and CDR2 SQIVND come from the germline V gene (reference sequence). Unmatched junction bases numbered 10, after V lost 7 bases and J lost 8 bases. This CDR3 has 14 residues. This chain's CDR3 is CASKGDRYEDIQYF. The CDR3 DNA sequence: TGTGCCAGTAAGGGGGACAGGTATGAGGACATTCAGTACTTC.

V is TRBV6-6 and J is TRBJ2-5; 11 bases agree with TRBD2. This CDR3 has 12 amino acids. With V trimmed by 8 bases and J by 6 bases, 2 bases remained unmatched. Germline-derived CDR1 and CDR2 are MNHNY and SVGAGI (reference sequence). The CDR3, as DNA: TGTGCCAGCGGGACTAGCGGACAGACCCAGTACTTC. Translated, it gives CASGTSGQTQYF.

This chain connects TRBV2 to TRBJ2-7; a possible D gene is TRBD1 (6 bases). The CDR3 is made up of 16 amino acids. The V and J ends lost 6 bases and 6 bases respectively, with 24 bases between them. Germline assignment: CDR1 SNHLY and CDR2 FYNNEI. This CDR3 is CASSLFQGIVLPEQYF. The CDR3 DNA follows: TGTGCCAGCAGCCTCTTTCAGGGGATCGTTCTCCCCGAGCAGTACTTC.

Here the CDR3 DNA reads TGTGCCAGCAGCTTGGGGACAGGGGTTCGGAATGAGCAGTTCTTC. This translates into CASSLGTGVRNEQFF. V gene TRBV7-9 combines with J gene TRBJ2-1; 10 nucleotides line up with TRBD1. The CDR3 length is 15 residues. CDR1 SEHNR and CDR2 FQNEAQ come from the germline V gene (reference sequence). Losses at the gene ends were 3 bases for V and 7 bases for J; bases not matched to a gene: 6.

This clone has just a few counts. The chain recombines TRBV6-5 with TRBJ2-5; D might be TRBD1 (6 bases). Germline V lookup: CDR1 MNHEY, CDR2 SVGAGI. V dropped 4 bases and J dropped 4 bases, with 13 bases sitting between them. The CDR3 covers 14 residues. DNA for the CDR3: TGTGCCAGCAGTTGGACAGCCTTGGGAGAGACCCAGTACTTC. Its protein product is CASSWTALGETQYF.

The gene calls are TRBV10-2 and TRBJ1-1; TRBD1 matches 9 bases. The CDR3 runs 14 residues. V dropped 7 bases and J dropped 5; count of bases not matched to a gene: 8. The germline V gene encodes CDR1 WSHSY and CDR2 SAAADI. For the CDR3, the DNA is TGCGCCAGCAAGAAGGGACAGGGAGCAACTGAAGCTTTCTTT. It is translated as CASKKGQGATEAFF.

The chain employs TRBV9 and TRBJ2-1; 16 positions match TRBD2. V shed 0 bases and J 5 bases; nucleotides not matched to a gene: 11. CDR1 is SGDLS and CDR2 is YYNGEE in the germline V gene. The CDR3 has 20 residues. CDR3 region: CASSVEDNGTSGGADNEQFF. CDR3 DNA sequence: TGTGCCAGCAGCGTAGAGGATAACGGGACTAGCGGGGGGGCCGACAATGAGCAGTTCTTC.

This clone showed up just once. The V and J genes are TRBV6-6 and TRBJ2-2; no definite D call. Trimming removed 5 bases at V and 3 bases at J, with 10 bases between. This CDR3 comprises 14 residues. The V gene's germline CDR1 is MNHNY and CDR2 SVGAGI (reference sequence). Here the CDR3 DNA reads TGTGCCAGCAGTCTATTTCCCGACACCGGGGAGCTGTTTTTT. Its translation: CASSLFPDTGELFF.

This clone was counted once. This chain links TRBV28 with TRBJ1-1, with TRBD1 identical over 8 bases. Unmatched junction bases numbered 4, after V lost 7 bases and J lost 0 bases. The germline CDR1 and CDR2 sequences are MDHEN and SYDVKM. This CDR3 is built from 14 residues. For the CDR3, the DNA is TGTGCCAGCACTAAGACAGGGGTGAACACTGAAGCTTTCTTT. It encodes CASTKTGVNTEAFF.

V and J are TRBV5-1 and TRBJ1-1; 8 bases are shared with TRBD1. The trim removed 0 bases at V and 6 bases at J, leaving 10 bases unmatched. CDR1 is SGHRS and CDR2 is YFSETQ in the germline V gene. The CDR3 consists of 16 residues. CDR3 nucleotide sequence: TGCGCCAGCAGCTTGGGGTATTCGGACAGGGTCGCTGAAGCTTTCTTT. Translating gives CASSLGYSDRVAEAFF.

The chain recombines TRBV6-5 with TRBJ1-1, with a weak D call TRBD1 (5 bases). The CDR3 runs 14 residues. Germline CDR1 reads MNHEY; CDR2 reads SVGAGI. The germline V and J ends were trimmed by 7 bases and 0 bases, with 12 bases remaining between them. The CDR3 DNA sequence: TGTGCCAGCACCCGACCGGGGGTGAACACTGAAGCTTTCTTT. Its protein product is CASTRPGVNTEAFF.

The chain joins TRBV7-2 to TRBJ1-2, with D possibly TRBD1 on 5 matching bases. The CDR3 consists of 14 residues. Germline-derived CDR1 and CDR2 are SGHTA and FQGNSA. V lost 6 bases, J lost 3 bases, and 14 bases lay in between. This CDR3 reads CASRWGGMDYGYTF. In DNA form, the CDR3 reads TGTGCCAGCAGGTGGGGGGGAATGGACTATGGCTACACCTTC.

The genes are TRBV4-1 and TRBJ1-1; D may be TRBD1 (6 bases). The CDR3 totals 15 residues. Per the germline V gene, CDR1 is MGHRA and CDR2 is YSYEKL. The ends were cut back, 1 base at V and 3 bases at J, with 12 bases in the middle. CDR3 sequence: CASSQAWGQDTEAFF. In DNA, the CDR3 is TGCGCCAGCAGCCAAGCCTGGGGGCAAGACACTGAAGCTTTCTTT.

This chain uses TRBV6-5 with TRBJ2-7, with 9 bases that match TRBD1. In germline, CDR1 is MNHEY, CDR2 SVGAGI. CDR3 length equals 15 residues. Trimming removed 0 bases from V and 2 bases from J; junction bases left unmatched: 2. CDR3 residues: CASSYSRTGAYEQYF. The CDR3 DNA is TGTGCCAGCAGTTACTCGAGGACAGGGGCCTACGAGCAGTACTTC.

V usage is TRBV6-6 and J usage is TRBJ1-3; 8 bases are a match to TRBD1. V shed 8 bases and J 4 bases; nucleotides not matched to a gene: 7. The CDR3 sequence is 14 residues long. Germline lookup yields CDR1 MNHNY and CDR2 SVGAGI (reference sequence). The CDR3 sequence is CASGSGGSGNTIYF. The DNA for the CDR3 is TGTGCCAGCGGCTCAGGGGGCTCCGGAAACACCATATATTTT.

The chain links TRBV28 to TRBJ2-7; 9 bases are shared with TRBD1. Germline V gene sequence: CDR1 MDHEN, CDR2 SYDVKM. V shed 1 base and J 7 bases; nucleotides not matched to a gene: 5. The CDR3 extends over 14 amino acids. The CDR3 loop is CASSLYRQGGEQYF. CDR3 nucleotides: TGTGCCAGCAGTTTATACAGACAGGGGGGTGAGCAGTACTTC. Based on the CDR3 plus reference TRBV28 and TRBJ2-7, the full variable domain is DVKVTQSSRYLVKRTGEKVFLECVQDMDHENMFWYRQDPGLGLRLIYFSYDVKMKEKGDIPEGYSVSREKKERFSLILESASTNQTSMYLCASSLYRQGGEQYFGPGTRLTVT.

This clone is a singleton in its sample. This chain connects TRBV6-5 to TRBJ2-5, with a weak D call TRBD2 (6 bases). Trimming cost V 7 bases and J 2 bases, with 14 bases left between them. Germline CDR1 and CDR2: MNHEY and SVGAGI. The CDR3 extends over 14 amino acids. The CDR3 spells CASKTGTAQETQYF. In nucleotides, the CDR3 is TGTGCCAGCAAGACCGGGACTGCACAAGAGACCCAGTACTTC.

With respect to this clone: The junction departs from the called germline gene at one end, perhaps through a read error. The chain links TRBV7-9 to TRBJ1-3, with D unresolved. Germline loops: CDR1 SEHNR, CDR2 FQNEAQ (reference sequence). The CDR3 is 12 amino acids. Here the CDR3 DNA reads TGTTCCAGCAGCTTAGCTTTTAGCACCATATATTTT. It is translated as CSSSLAFSTIYF.

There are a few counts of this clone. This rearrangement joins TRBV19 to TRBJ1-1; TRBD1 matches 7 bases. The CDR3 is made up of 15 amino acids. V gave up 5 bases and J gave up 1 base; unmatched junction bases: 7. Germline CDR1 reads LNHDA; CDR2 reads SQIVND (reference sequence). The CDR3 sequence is CASSLTGARNTEAFF. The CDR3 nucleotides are TGTGCCAGTAGTCTAACAGGGGCCCGGAACACTGAAGCTTTCTTT.

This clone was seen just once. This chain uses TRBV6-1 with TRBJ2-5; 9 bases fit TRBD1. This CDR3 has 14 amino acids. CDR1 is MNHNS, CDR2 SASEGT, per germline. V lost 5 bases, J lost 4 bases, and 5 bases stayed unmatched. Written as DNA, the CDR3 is TGTGCCAGCAGTACCCGGACAGGGGCAGAGACCCAGTACTTC. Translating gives CASSTRTGAETQYF.

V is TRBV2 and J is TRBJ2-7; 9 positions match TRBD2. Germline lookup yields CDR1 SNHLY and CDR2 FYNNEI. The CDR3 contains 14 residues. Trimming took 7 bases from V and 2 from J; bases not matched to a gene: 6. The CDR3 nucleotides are TGTGCCAGCAACTCCGGGACTAGCCCCTACGAGCAGTACTTC. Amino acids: CASNSGTSPYEQYF.

CDR3 region: CASSLQGLKVQETQYF. The CDR3 DNA is TGTGCCAGCAGTTTACAGGGACTAAAGGTCCAAGAGACCCAGTACTTC. The rearrangement joins TRBV6-5 to TRBJ2-5; TRBD2 might be the D (7 bases). The CDR3 consists of 16 residues. V lost 4 bases, J lost 1 base, and 16 bases lay in between. Germline CDR1 is MNHEY and CDR2 is SVGAGI.

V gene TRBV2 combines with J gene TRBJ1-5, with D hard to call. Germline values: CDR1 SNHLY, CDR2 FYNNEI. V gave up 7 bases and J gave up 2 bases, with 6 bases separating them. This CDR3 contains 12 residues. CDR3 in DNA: TGTGCCAGCATGAAGCGCAATCAGCCCCAGCATTTT. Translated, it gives CASMKRNQPQHF.

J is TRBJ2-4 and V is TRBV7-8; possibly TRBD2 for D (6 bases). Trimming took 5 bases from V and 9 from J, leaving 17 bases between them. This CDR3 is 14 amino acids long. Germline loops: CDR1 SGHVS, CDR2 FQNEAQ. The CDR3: CASSPRDSQTIQYF. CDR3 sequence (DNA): TGTGCCAGCAGCCCAAGGGACTCCCAAACCATTCAGTACTTC.

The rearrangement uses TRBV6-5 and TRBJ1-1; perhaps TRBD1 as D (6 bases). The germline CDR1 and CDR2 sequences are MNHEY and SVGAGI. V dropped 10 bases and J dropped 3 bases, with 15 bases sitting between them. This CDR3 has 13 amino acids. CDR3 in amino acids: CATGGGAYTEAFF. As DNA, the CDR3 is TGTGCCACGGGTGGGGGGGCTTACACTGAAGCTTTCTTT.

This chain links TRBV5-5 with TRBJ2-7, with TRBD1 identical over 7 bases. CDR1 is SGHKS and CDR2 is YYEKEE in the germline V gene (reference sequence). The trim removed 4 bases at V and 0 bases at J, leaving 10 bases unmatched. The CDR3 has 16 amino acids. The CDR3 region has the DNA TGTGCCAGCAGCCCAACCGGGACAGTGACCTCCTACGAGCAGTACTTC. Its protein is CASSPTGTVTSYEQYF.

The CDR3 region is CASSLAPAGGSYNEQFF. Here the CDR3 DNA reads TGTGCCAGCAGCTTGGCCCCAGCGGGGGGCTCCTACAATGAGCAGTTCTTC. The chain uses TRBV5-4 and TRBJ2-1, with 9 bases identical to TRBD2. This CDR3 contains 17 residues. The V gene end was trimmed by 0 bases and the J gene end by 0 bases; junction bases not matched to a gene: 4. Per germline, CDR1 SGHNT and CDR2 YYREEE (reference sequence).

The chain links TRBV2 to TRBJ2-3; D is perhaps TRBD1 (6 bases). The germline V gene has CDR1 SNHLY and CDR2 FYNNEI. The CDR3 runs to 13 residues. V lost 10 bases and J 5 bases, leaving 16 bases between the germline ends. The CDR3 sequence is CATEIGGVDTQYF. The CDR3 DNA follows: TGTGCCACGGAAATAGGGGGAGTAGATACGCAGTATTTT.